The text below deals with one T cell receptor (beta chain). This record belongs to a study of long-term antiretroviral therapy in people with HIV. An immunoSEQ assay, version v3.0, was performed at survey level. Some clones are missing from TCRdb's copy, which holds only in-frame ones; the method was immunoSEQ multiplex PCR. Of about 39,000 clones detected, 80% to 90% appear once; the ten largest clones hold roughly 4%. CDR1 and CDR2 (germline): KGHSH, LQKENI. The CDR3 runs 16 residues. V lost 2 bases and J 5 bases, leaving 13 bases between the germline ends. This rearrangement joins TRBV18 to TRBJ1-6, with a tentative D call TRBD1 (6 bases). The sequence was obtained from a woman in her forties or fifties with HIV. The source was unsorted PBMCs, collected 1.2 years after starting antiretroviral therapy. In DNA, the CDR3 is TGTGCCAGCTCACCAATTGAGACAGGCGATAATTCACCCCTCCACTTT. Protein: CASSPIETGDNSPLHF.